The clone carrying this T cell receptor beta chain has ten or more counts. Its target is unknown. The sample comes from a study of T cells in Graves' hyperthyroidism and ophthalmopathy. RNA transcripts were the template for amplifying TCR beta CDR3 regions. The HTBI primer set drove a first-round RT-PCR of the TCR CDR3. TCRdb re-derived calls from the multiplex PCR reads in MiXCR, one entry per CDR3 protein. The sample has around 620,000 distinct CDR3 sequences, 46% seen once. Study-wide results and limits: Most clonotypes expanded in thyroid above 0.001 were likewise present in blood. From stable hyperthyroidism, ophthalmopathy was set apart by a 13 V-J model.

Investigators excluded patients with uncontrolled infection, other autoimmune disease, pregnancy or lactation. The clonotype comes from an adult woman with Graves' disease, either hyperthyroidism or ophthalmopathy (not recorded which). The sequenced sample was peripheral blood or thyroid tissue (not recorded which).

CDR3: CASTPGRGTEAFF. The CDR3 bases are TGTGCCAGCACCCCCGGACGAGGAACTGAAGCTTTCTTT. This sequence joins TRBV7-9 and TRBJ1-1; D is unclear. This CDR3 spans 13 amino acids. Per the germline V gene, CDR1 is SEHNR and CDR2 is FQNEAQ (reference sequence). The V end lost 7 bases, the J end lost 5 bases, and 14 bases lay between the germline ends.